These 15 T cell receptor beta chains were all obtained from the same sample, sequenced in a study of cytomegalovirus exposure and HLA in healthy donors. Both 60 Vbeta primers and 13 Jbeta primers went into the PCR. Clones were sequenced by immunoSEQ multiplex PCR, and TCRdb holds only the in-frame ones, with some missing. In the table there are 180,000 or so clones, roughly 78% of which are singletons. The source material was PBMCs. These receptor sequences come from a woman aged 25 to 39 in good health and CMV-seronegative.

The rearrangement links TRBV30 to TRBJ2-7; 10 positions agree with TRBD2. Germline CDR1 GTSNPN, CDR2 SVGIG (reference sequence). The CDR3 is 16 residues long. V lost 1 base, J lost 1 base, and 7 bases stayed unmatched. CDR3 DNA: TGTGCCTGGAGTGGAGGGCTAGCGGGGGTGTCCTACGAGCAGTACTTC. Its translation: CAWSGGLAGVSYEQYF.

This chain links TRBV9 with TRBJ1-5; perhaps TRBD1 as D (5 bases). The CDR3 length is 15 residues. V lost 3 bases, J lost 6 bases, and 16 bases lay in between. CDR1 and CDR2 (germline): SGDLS, YYNGEE. CDR3 in amino acids: CASSADGGAVQPQHF. CDR3 DNA sequence: TGTGCCAGCAGCGCGGACGGAGGGGCGGTTCAGCCCCAGCATTTT. The full variable domain, with the rest looked up from reference TRBV9 and TRBJ1-5, is DSGVTQTPKHLITATGQRVTLRCSPRSGDLSVYWYQQSLDQGLQFLIQYYNGEERAKGNILERFSAQQFPDLHSELNLSSLELGDSALYFCASSADGGAVQPQHFGDGTRLSIL.

Only one count was recorded for this clone. This sequence joins TRBV19 and TRBJ2-7; TRBD1 matches at 11 bases. CDR1 is LNHDA and CDR2 is SQIVND in the germline V gene (reference sequence). Germline trimming cut 5 bases from V and 4 bases from J; bases unmatched to any gene: 7. The CDR3 is 15 amino acids. CDR3 residues: CASSRPGQGVYEQYF. CDR3 in DNA: TGTGCCAGTAGTCGGCCGGGACAGGGGGTTTACGAGCAGTACTTC.

The CDR3 loop reads CASSRGRESLSTEAFF. DNA for the CDR3: TGCGCCAGCAGCAGGGGGAGGGAGTCTCTTAGTACTGAAGCTTTCTTT. The chain carries TRBV5-1 and TRBJ1-1, with a weak D call TRBD1 (6 bases). This CDR3 spans 16 amino acids. Germline V gene sequence: CDR1 SGHRS, CDR2 YFSETQ. V lost 4 bases and J 5 bases, leaving 21 bases between the germline ends.

V is TRBV30 and J is TRBJ1-1, with 7 bases matching TRBD1. Germline lookup yields CDR1 GTSNPN and CDR2 SVGIG (reference sequence). V shed 2 bases and J 5 bases; nucleotides not matched to a gene: 8. CDR3 length: 14 residues. The DNA for the CDR3 is TGTGCCTGGAGTTTGACAGGGTTTGGGACTGAAGCTTTCTTT. This encodes CAWSLTGFGTEAFF.

The chain uses TRBV6-5 and TRBJ2-1, with 10 bases lining up with TRBD2. Germline V gene sequence: CDR1 MNHEY, CDR2 SVGAGI. The V and J ends lost 6 bases and 6 bases, in that order; junction bases with no gene match: 8. The CDR3 runs 15 residues. In DNA form, the CDR3 reads TGTGCCAGCAGACCCAGAGGGACTAGCGTCAATGAGCAGTTCTTC. It codes for CASRPRGTSVNEQFF.

The CDR3 sequence: CASSVTGFPHEQYF. The DNA for the CDR3 is TGTGCCAGCAGTGTTACAGGGTTTCCGCACGAGCAGTACTTC. The chain employs TRBV25-1 and TRBJ2-7, with TRBD1 as a possible D gene (6 bases). The CDR3 has 14 residues. The germline V gene encodes CDR1 MGHDK and CDR2 SYGVNS. V shed 4 bases and J shed 5 bases, with 15 bases lying between them.

The chain uses TRBV2 and TRBJ2-1; 9 nucleotides line up with TRBD1. V trimming: 6 bases; J trimming: 4 bases; junction bases outside the gene matches: 10. From germline, CDR1 is SNHLY and CDR2 FYNNEI. The CDR3 contains 16 residues. The CDR3: CASSGGGTGPYNEQFF. The DNA for the CDR3 is TGTGCCAGCAGCGGGGGAGGGACAGGGCCTTACAATGAGCAGTTCTTC.

This chain joins TRBV5-3 and TRBJ1-1, with 10 bases matching TRBD1. TRBV5-3 is filed as an ORF, its function uncertain. V shed 2 bases and J 4 bases; nucleotides not matched to a gene: 8. The CDR3 is 16 amino acids. The CDR3 loop is CARSLDRGLSCTEAFF. Written as DNA, the CDR3 is TGTGCCAGAAGCTTAGACAGGGGGCTAAGTTGCACTGAAGCTTTCTTT.

The chain links TRBV9 to TRBJ1-2; 7 bases agree with TRBD1. The CDR3 runs 14 residues. The junction had 3 bases not matched to a gene; V was cut back by 0 bases and J by 4 bases. Germline lookup yields CDR1 SGDLS and CDR2 YYNGEE. The CDR3 is CASSVVAGGYGYTF. The CDR3 region has the DNA TGTGCCAGCAGCGTAGTGGCAGGGGGCTATGGCTACACCTTC.

This clone was observed once. This sequence joins TRBV9 and TRBJ2-3, with TRBD2 as a possible D gene (7 bases). V gave up 0 bases and J gave up 4 bases, with 15 bases separating them. The CDR3 is made up of 16 amino acids. Germline CDR1 reads SGDLS; CDR2 reads YYNGEE. CDR3 amino acids: CASSVEAGAGSDTQYF. The DNA of the CDR3 is TGTGCCAGCAGCGTAGAGGCGGGGGCAGGGTCAGATACGCAGTATTTT.

The chain couples TRBV27 to TRBJ2-7; 10 bases fit TRBD1. The V and J ends lost 3 bases and 3 bases, in that order; junction bases with no gene match: 8. Germline V lookup: CDR1 MNHEY, CDR2 SMNVEV (reference sequence). This CDR3 is built from 16 residues. The CDR3 sequence: CASSFVTGTGVYEQYF. The CDR3 DNA sequence: TGTGCCAGCAGTTTTGTCACCGGGACAGGGGTCTACGAGCAGTACTTC.

The chain links TRBV5-1 to TRBJ1-5; 9 bases align to TRBD1. Germline CDR1 and CDR2: SGHRS and YFSETQ. The CDR3 has 16 amino acids. Trimming at V came to 4 bases and at J to 1 base, leaving 6 bases not matched to a gene. The CDR3 reads CASSPGQGGSNQPQHF. In DNA form, the CDR3 reads TGCGCCAGCAGCCCGGGACAGGGAGGGAGCAATCAGCCCCAGCATTTT.

The V and J genes are TRBV6-5 and TRBJ1-2; the match to TRBD1 covers 9 bases. The CDR3 has 13 residues. J gave up 5 bases and V 7 bases, and 5 bases lay outside the gene matches. From germline, CDR1 is MNHEY and CDR2 SVGAGI. DNA of the CDR3: TGTGCCAGCATCCAGGGACAGGGTTATGGCTACACCTTC. Encoded protein: CASIQGQGYGYTF.

The chain has TRBV6-6 and TRBJ1-4; 8 bases fit TRBD1. J lost 7 bases, V lost 5 bases, and 9 bases had no gene match. The CDR3 totals 15 residues. The germline gives CDR1 MNHNY, CDR2 SVGAGI (reference sequence). The CDR3 sequence is CASSRDRGTGEKLFF. CDR3 DNA sequence: TGTGCCAGCAGTCGTGACAGGGGCACTGGTGAAAAACTGTTTTTT.